This T cell receptor beta chain was profiled in a study of T cells in localized non-small cell lung cancer. CDR3 length: 15 residues. Germline values: CDR1 MGHRA, CDR2 YSYEKL. V lost 0 bases to trimming and J lost 5 bases, with 13 bases between them. TCRdb's copy holds only in-frame clones and misses some; the assay was immunoSEQ multiplex PCR. The repertoire includes 65,000 or so clones, roughly 76% of them detected once, and less than 5.5% sits in the top ten. V and J are TRBV4-1 and TRBJ1-1, with D possibly TRBD1 on 5 matching bases. The material sequenced was PBMCs, taken before any cancer treatment. The clonotype was recovered from a man aged 35 to 69 with stage II lung adenocarcinoma. CDR3 sequence reads: CASSQDPGGGTEAFF. The CDR3 bases are TGCGCCAGCAGCCAAGACCCCGGGGGAGGGACTGAAGCTTTCTTT.